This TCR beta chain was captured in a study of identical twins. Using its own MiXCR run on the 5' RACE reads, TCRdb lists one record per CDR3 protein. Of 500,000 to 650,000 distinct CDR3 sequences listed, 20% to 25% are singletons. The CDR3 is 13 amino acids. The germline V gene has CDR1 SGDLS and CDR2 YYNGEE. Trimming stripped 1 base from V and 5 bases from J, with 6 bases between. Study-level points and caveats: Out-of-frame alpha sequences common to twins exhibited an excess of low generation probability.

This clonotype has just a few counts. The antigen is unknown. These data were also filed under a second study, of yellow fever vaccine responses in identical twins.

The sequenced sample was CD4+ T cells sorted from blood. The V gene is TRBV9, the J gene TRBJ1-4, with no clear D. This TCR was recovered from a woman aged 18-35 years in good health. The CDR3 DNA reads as TGTGCCAGCAGCGTATTGGAGAATGAAAAACTGTTTTTT. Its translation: CASSVLENEKLFF.